These 16 T cell receptor beta chains came from one sample sequenced in a study of blood T cell repertoires in COVID-19. TCRdb keeps only in-frame clones here, not all; method: immunoSEQ multiplex PCR. The table has roughly 8,200 clones, around 84% seen once. The sequencing sample was made of peripheral blood. Receptors were obtained from a human donor with active COVID-19. The donor label of this sample is uncertain.

The count of this clone is one. This chain links TRBV7-6 with TRBJ2-1; D perhaps matches TRBD1 (6 bases). CDR1 and CDR2 (germline): SGHVS, FNYEAQ. V dropped 3 bases and J dropped 2 bases, with 11 bases sitting between them. There are 15 residues in the CDR3. CDR3: CASSFFGQPYNEQFF. The CDR3 coding sequence is TGTGCCAGCAGCTTCTTCGGACAGCCCTACAATGAGCAGTTCTTC.

The rearrangement uses TRBV27 and TRBJ2-7; 8 bases fit TRBD1. CDR3 length equals 14 residues. Losses at the gene ends were 5 bases for V and 3 bases for J; bases not matched to a gene: 6. The germline gives CDR1 MNHEY, CDR2 SMNVEV (reference sequence). CDR3 DNA sequence: TGTGCCAGCAGTATGACAGGGGAAAACTACGAGCAGTACTTC. It codes for CASSMTGENYEQYF.

The rearrangement joins TRBV24-1 to TRBJ2-1; 8 bases are shared with TRBD1. Germline values: CDR1 KGHDR, CDR2 SFDVKD. With V trimmed by 5 bases and J by 6 bases, 8 bases remained unmatched. The CDR3 runs to 15 residues. The CDR3, as DNA: TGTGCCACCAGTGGCCGGACAGGGTGGGGCAATGAGCAGTTCTTC. This translates into CATSGRTGWGNEQFF.

This clone occurred a few times. The chain links TRBV7-2 to TRBJ2-7; 9 bases align to TRBD2. This CDR3 has 17 residues. Germline CDR1 reads SGHTA; CDR2 reads FQGNSA. V trimming: 5 bases; J trimming: 4 bases; junction bases outside the gene matches: 15. This chain's CDR3 is CASSLHLGGREGYEQYF. As DNA, the CDR3 is TGTGCCAGCAGCCTCCACTTGGGAGGGCGGGAGGGATACGAGCAGTACTTC.

This clone has only a few counts. The rearrangement links TRBV9 to TRBJ1-3; TRBD1 is a possible D gene (6 bases). V shed 4 bases and J shed 7 bases, with 18 bases lying between them. The germline V gene has CDR1 SGDLS and CDR2 YYNGEE. CDR3 length: 15 amino acids. CDR3 sequence: CASSMDSSGFNTIYF. CDR3 coding DNA: TGTGCCAGCAGCATGGACAGCTCAGGATTTAACACCATATATTTT.

J is TRBJ1-5 and V is TRBV29-1, with D possibly being TRBD1 (5 bases). CDR3 length equals 14 residues. V lost 6 bases and J 4 bases, leaving 16 bases between the germline ends. Looked up from germline, CDR1 is SQVTM and CDR2 is ANQGSEA. The DNA for the CDR3 is TGCAGCGTCAACGAAGGGGACTCGAATCAGCCCCAGCATTTT. This codes for CSVNEGDSNQPQHF.

V and J are TRBV4-3 and TRBJ2-7; 10 bases map to TRBD2. The CDR3 has 17 residues. Germline trimming cut 0 bases from V and 2 bases from J; bases unmatched to any gene: 7. Germline-derived CDR1 and CDR2 are LGHNA and YSLEER. In DNA, the CDR3 is TGCGCCAGCAGCCAAGAGGCCGGACTAGCGGCCCCCTACGAGCAGTACTTC. This encodes CASSQEAGLAAPYEQYF.

The chain joins TRBV7-3 to TRBJ2-1; 8 nucleotides agree with TRBD2. The CDR3 covers 16 residues. Germline V gene data show CDR1 as SGHTA and CDR2 as FQGTGA. Trimming cost V 2 bases and J 6 bases; bases outside gene matches: 9. The CDR3 region has the DNA TGTGCCAGCAGCTTACCCGGGGGGACTAGAGTCAATGAGCAGTTCTTC. Its translation is CASSLPGGTRVNEQFF. The whole variable domain, filled in from reference TRBV7-3 and TRBJ2-1, reads GAGVSQTPSNKVTEKGKYVELRCDPISGHTALYWYRQSLGQGPEFLIYFQGTGAADDSGLPNDRFFAVRPEGSVSTLKIQRTERGDSAVYLCASSLPGGTRVNEQFFGPGTRLTVL.

This clone was observed once. This chain connects TRBV19 to TRBJ2-5; the D is unclear. V lost 11 bases and J 2 bases, leaving 12 bases between the germline ends. The V gene's germline CDR1 is LNHDA and CDR2 SQIVND (reference sequence). The CDR3 is made up of 12 amino acids. In nucleotides, the CDR3 is TGTGCCGATGACTCAAAACAAGAGACCCAGTACTTC. This codes for CADDSKQETQYF.

A few counts support this clone. V gene TRBV21-1 combines with J gene TRBJ2-1; the table's D call, TRBD2, was not checked against the DNA. TRBV21-1 is reported as a pseudogene. This CDR3 is 13 amino acids long. The CDR3 reads CASSKFREDEQFF. In DNA, the CDR3 is TGTGCCAGCAGCAAATTCCGGGAGGATGAGCAGTTCTTC.

This chain joins TRBV28 and TRBJ2-2, with 7 positions matching TRBD2. Losses at the gene ends were 7 bases for V and 6 bases for J; bases not matched to a gene: 5. The CDR3 loop spans 13 amino acids. The germline CDR1 and CDR2 sequences are MDHEN and SYDVKM. In DNA form, the CDR3 reads TGTGCCAGCACCTGGGGGGGGTCCGGGGAGCTGTTTTTT. Its protein product is CASTWGGSGELFF.

This clone was counted once. This sequence joins TRBV5-5 and TRBJ2-7, with 8 nucleotides matching TRBD2. Unmatched junction bases numbered 10, after V lost 4 bases and J lost 4 bases. The CDR3 is made up of 15 amino acids. CDR1 is SGHKS, CDR2 YYEKEE, per germline (reference sequence). The CDR3 bases are TGTGCCAGCAGCAATAACGGGGGGGCGCTTTACGAGCAGTACTTC. The encoded protein is CASSNNGGALYEQYF. Together with reference TRBV5-5 and TRBJ2-7, the CDR3 gives the full variable domain: DAGVTQSPTHLIKTRGQQVTLRCSPISGHKSVSWYQQVLGQGPQFIFQYYEKEERGRGNFPDRFSARQFPNYSSELNVNALLLGDSALYLCASSNNGGALYEQYFGPGTRLTVT.

This chain uses TRBV5-1 with TRBJ2-3; 10 nucleotides line up with TRBD2. Germline V gene lookup returns CDR1 SGHRS and CDR2 YFSETQ. The CDR3 is 18 residues long. Trimming took 0 bases from V and 2 from J; bases not matched to a gene: 9. The CDR3 DNA is TGCGCCAGCAGCTTGGAGGCGGGACTAGCGCGAAACACAGATACGCAGTATTTT. Protein sequence: CASSLEAGLARNTDTQYF.

The CDR3 here is CASSSGTSGQETQYF. The CDR3 nucleotides are TGTGCCAGCAGTTCCGGGACTAGCGGCCAAGAGACCCAGTACTTC. The chain recombines TRBV6-6 with TRBJ2-5; 11 nucleotides match TRBD2. Germline V gene sequence: CDR1 MNHNY, CDR2 SVGAGI (reference sequence). The CDR3 covers 15 residues. V lost 4 bases and J lost 1; bases outside the gene matches: 2.

The chain links TRBV6-2 or TRBV6-3 to TRBJ2-4, with 11 bases fitting TRBD1. Germline V CDR1 and CDR2: MNHEY, SVGEGT. Germline trimming cut 6 bases from V and 6 bases from J; bases unmatched to any gene: 4. This CDR3 has 14 residues. In DNA, the CDR3 is TGTGCCAGCAGCCCGGACAGGGGGCGAAACATTCAGTACTTC. It specifies CASSPDRGRNIQYF.

J is TRBJ1-5 and V is TRBV15; D is possibly TRBD1 (6 bases). Trimming removed 0 bases at V and 2 bases at J, with 17 bases between. Germline CDR1 LNHNV, CDR2 YYDKDF (reference sequence). The CDR3 runs 18 residues. The CDR3 DNA follows: TGTGCCACCAGCAGAGATTCGAATACAGGGTCGGGCAATCAGCCCCAGCATTTT. Encoded protein: CATSRDSNTGSGNQPQHF.